This T cell receptor beta chain emerged from a study of early T cells in non-severe SARS-CoV-2 infection. Each CDR3 protein gets one entry after TCRdb re-called the 5' RACE reads with MiXCR. The data show roughly 120,000 distinct CDR3 sequences, with around 12% seen just once and 3.5% to 4% held by the top ten. This clonotype has more than one count but fewer than ten. The V end was cut by 2 bases, the J end by 9 bases, with 6 bases between. From germline, CDR1 is SGDLS and CDR2 YYNGEE. The CDR3 contains 12 residues. The TCR originated in an adult who was a healthcare worker with PCR-confirmed SARS-CoV-2 infection or an uninfected control (not recorded which). This material consisted of whole blood, taken at baseline. This sequence joins TRBV9 and TRBJ1-6; D not certain. The CDR3 loop reads CASSVGGSPLHF. CDR3 coding DNA: TGTGCCAGCAGCGTTGGCGGTTCACCCCTCCACTTT.